What follows are 8 T cell receptor beta chains derived from one specimen sequenced in a study of blood T cells in healthy people across ages. The use of a sample-barcoded 5' primer and a J-beta primer mix characterized a second PCR of roughly 7 to 12 cycles. One entry per CDR3 protein results from TCRdb running MiXCR on the 5' RACE reads. The sample holds 600,000 or so distinct CDR3 sequences, around 48% seen once. Sequencing was carried out using blood. These receptors all stem from an older man in good health.

This clonotype appeared a single time. The J gene is TRBJ2-5, the V gene TRBV7-9, with 7 bases aligning to TRBD1. The CDR3 covers 14 residues. The germline gives CDR1 SEHNR, CDR2 FQNEAQ (reference sequence). V was pared by 5 bases and J by 4 bases, with 7 bases of the junction left unmatched. The CDR3, as DNA: TGTGCCAGCAGCGTAGATACAGGGGTAGAGACCCAGTACTTC. It yields the protein CASSVDTGVETQYF.

A word on this clonotype: This may be a read error: a much more frequent sequence differs by one nucleotide. The genes are TRBV7-2 and TRBJ2-1; no clear D gene. The J call may be faulty, since TRBJ2-7 better matches the DNA end. CDR1 is SGHTA and CDR2 is FQGNSA in the germline V gene. The CDR3 loop spans 14 amino acids. The CDR3 DNA reads as TGTGCCAGCAGCCCACGAGTCATCCACAATGAGCAGTACTTC. It codes for CASSPRVIHNEQYF.

V and J are TRBV6-2 or TRBV6-3 and TRBJ2-1; D is unclear. CDR3 length: 15 residues. Per germline, CDR1 MNHEY and CDR2 SVGEGT. V lost 2 bases, J lost 4 bases, and 12 bases lay in between. CDR3 nucleotide sequence: TGTGCCAGCAGTTACGGGGTCCCAGAATACAATGAGCAGTTCTTC. It yields the protein CASSYGVPEYNEQFF.

The genes are TRBV7-2 and TRBJ1-5; weak D call: TRBD1 (5 bases). Germline V gives CDR1 SGHTA, CDR2 FQGNSA. The CDR3 contains 15 residues. V was trimmed by 1 base and J by 6 bases, leaving 13 bases between them. This CDR3 reads CASSLGAGGIQPQHF. CDR3 nucleotide sequence: TGTGCCAGCAGCTTAGGTGCCGGGGGGATTCAGCCCCAGCATTTT.

V usage is TRBV20-1 and J usage is TRBJ2-1, with TRBD2 matching 9 bases. The CDR3 sequence is 17 residues long. CDR1 and CDR2 from the germline V gene are DFQATT and SNEGSKA (reference sequence). The ends lost 2 bases at V and 6 bases at J; junction bases unmatched: 14. The CDR3 sequence: CSARRYFSGSTTNEQFF. CDR3 DNA: TGCAGTGCTAGAAGGTACTTTAGCGGGAGCACAACCAATGAGCAGTTCTTC.

The chain employs TRBV4-2 and TRBJ2-3, with D possibly being TRBD2 (6 bases). Germline V lookup: CDR1 LGHNA, CDR2 YNFKEQ. Between the trimmed V and J ends, which lost 6 bases and 4 bases, there was a span of 26 bases. CDR3 length: 18 residues. The CDR3 sequence: CASSPDDQGGGDADTQYF. The CDR3 region has the DNA TGTGCCAGCAGTCCCGACGATCAGGGTGGAGGGGACGCAGATACGCAGTATTTT.

The gene calls are TRBV3-1 and TRBJ1-1; D remains ambiguous. CDR1 and CDR2 (germline): LGHDT, YNNKEL (reference sequence). The CDR3 loop spans 14 amino acids. V gave up 1 base and J gave up 4 bases, with 10 bases separating them. CDR3 nucleotide sequence: TGTGCCAGCAGCCAAGGCAGGCTCAGCACTGAAGCTTTCTTT. It codes for CASSQGRLSTEAFF.

This clonotype was counted ten times or more. V is TRBV4-1 and J is TRBJ2-3; 14 bases map to TRBD2. CDR3 size: 17 residues. Germline loops: CDR1 MGHRA, CDR2 YSYEKL. V trimming: 2 bases; J trimming: 4 bases; junction bases outside the gene matches: 5. The CDR3 reads CASSQSPGLAGADTQYF. CDR3 coding DNA: TGCGCCAGCAGCCAATCTCCGGGACTAGCGGGGGCAGATACGCAGTATTTT.